These 9 T cell receptor beta chains share one sample of origin, sequenced in a study of cytomegalovirus exposure and HLA in healthy donors. PCR used 60 Vbeta primers and 13 Jbeta primers. Generated by immunoSEQ multiplex PCR, the TCRdb table keeps only in-frame clones and is missing some. The sample has around 86,000 clones, 77% seen once; the top ten hold roughly 3%. The specimen sequenced was PBMCs. The receptors were gathered from a man aged 45-65 years in good health and CMV-seropositive.

The chain has TRBV2 and TRBJ2-5, with D possibly being TRBD2 (5 bases). The CDR3 loop spans 13 amino acids. Germline V CDR1 and CDR2: SNHLY, FYNNEI. V lost 7 bases, J lost 4 bases, and 13 bases lay in between. DNA for the CDR3: TGTGCCAGCACCAGCTTGGGGAGAGAGACCCAGTACTTC. Amino acids: CASTSLGRETQYF.

This clone showed up just a few times. The genes are TRBV27 and TRBJ1-1, with D perhaps TRBD1 (5 bases). In germline, CDR1 is MNHEY, CDR2 SMNVEV (reference sequence). Trimming pared 3 bases from V and 4 bases from J, leaving 12 bases between. This CDR3 is 14 amino acids long. DNA of the CDR3: TGTGCCAGCAGTTTTACGGCCCAGGGCACTGAAGCTTTCTTT. Encoded protein: CASSFTAQGTEAFF.

In its sample, this clone was seen once. The gene calls are TRBV27 and TRBJ1-5, with D possibly TRBD1 on 5 matching bases. Trimming cost V 3 bases and J 3 bases, with 12 bases left between them. CDR3 length: 15 amino acids. Germline V lookup: CDR1 MNHEY, CDR2 SMNVEV (reference sequence). This CDR3 is CASSLGGGINQPQHF. CDR3 in DNA: TGTGCCAGCAGTTTGGGCGGGGGGATCAATCAGCCCCAGCATTTT.

The chain is built from TRBV9 and TRBJ2-7; a weak D match, TRBD2 (6 bases). The germline V and J ends were trimmed by 1 base and 5 bases, with 13 bases remaining between them. The CDR3 totals 14 residues. Germline loops: CDR1 SGDLS, CDR2 YYNGEE. CDR3 DNA sequence: TGTGCCAGCAGCGTAAGGTCGCGGGACGACGAGCAGTACTTC. Protein sequence: CASSVRSRDDEQYF.

This clone appeared a few times. V is TRBV11-3 and J is TRBJ1-1; D is unresolved. From germline, CDR1 is SGHNT and CDR2 YENEEA. This CDR3 has 19 residues. V lost 1 base to trimming and J lost 1 base, with 22 bases between them. CDR3 loop: CASSLALPIATLPNTEAFF. The CDR3 bases are TGTGCCAGCAGCTTAGCTCTCCCCATTGCTACCCTTCCGAACACTGAAGCTTTCTTT. Full variable domain (remainder filled in from reference TRBV11-3 and TRBJ1-1): EAGVVQSPRYKIIEKKQPVAFWCNPISGHNTLYWYLQNLGQGPELLIRYENEEAVDDSQLPKDRFSAERLKGVDSTLKIQPAELGDSAVYLCASSLALPIATLPNTEAFFGQGTRLTVV.

The table lists this clone with a few counts. The V call is TRBV16, the J call TRBJ2-7, with no clear D. The CDR3 contains 12 residues. The germline V gene has CDR1 KGHSY and CDR2 FQNENV. Trimming removed 5 bases from V and 6 bases from J, with 11 bases in between. CDR3 bases: TGTGCCAGCAGCAAACTTAGGAGCGAGCAGTACTTC. Protein: CASSKLRSEQYF. Complete variable domain (other parts from reference TRBV16 and TRBJ2-7): GEEVAQTPKHLVRGEGQKAKLYCAPIKGHSYVFWYQQVLKNEFKFLISFQNENVFDETGMPKERFSAKCLPNSPCSLEIQATKLEDSAVYFCASSKLRSEQYFGPGTRLTVT.

The V and J genes are TRBV2 and TRBJ1-3, with 9 bases aligning to TRBD1. With 7 bases clipped from V and 4 bases from J, the junction kept 14 bases outside the gene matches. CDR1 and CDR2 (germline): SNHLY, FYNNEI. The CDR3 contains 17 residues. The CDR3 DNA sequence: TGTGCCAGCATTAAAGTTCGACGGGACAGGGCAGGAAACACCATATATTTT. Amino acid sequence: CASIKVRRDRAGNTIYF.

This sequence joins TRBV5-8 and TRBJ2-7, with D possibly matching TRBD1 (5 bases). V shed 0 bases and J shed 0 bases, with 10 bases lying between them. There are 15 residues in the CDR3. The germline CDR1 and CDR2 sequences are SGHTS and YDEGEE. The CDR3 DNA follows: TGTGCCAGCAGCTTGGAACAGGTCAACTCCTACGAGCAGTACTTC. Its protein is CASSLEQVNSYEQYF.

The CDR3 region is CASSLAARGTYEQYF. CDR3 DNA sequence: TGTGCCAGCAGCTTGGCAGCCAGGGGGACCTACGAGCAGTACTTC. V is TRBV5-6 and J is TRBJ2-7, with TRBD1 matching over 7 bases. Germline CDR1 SGHDT, CDR2 YYEEEE. V shed 0 bases, J shed 2 bases, and the junction held 5 bases outside the gene matches. This CDR3 has 15 residues.